The clone carrying this T cell receptor (beta chain) was seen ten or more times. Its antigen is still unknown. This sample was included in a study of T cells in Graves' hyperthyroidism and ophthalmopathy. Study-level findings and limits: Most clonotypes expanded in the thyroid (above 0.001) were also present in blood.

From RNA transcripts, TCR beta CDR3 regions were amplified. Using the HTBI primer set, a first-round RT-PCR was run on the TCR CDR3. From the multiplex PCR reads, TCRdb called clonotypes with MiXCR, one entry per CDR3 protein. The repertoire consists of 700,000 or so distinct CDR3 sequences, with about a sixth occurring once and the leading ten covering about 8.4%. Calling Graves' hyperthyroidism stable meant ophthalmopathy did not progress within 18 months. Investigators excluded patients with uncontrolled infection, other autoimmune disease, pregnancy or lactation. Sequencing was carried out using blood. This TCR came from a man between 18 and 29 years old with Graves' hyperthyroidism.

The CDR3 is CASSPPRSYGETQYF. CDR3 nucleotides: TGTGCCAGCAGTCCCCCGCGTAGTTACGGGGAGACCCAGTACTTC. The chain links TRBV28 to TRBJ2-5; D call uncertain. The germline V and J ends were trimmed by 5 bases and 5 bases, with 18 bases remaining between them. Germline V gives CDR1 MDHEN, CDR2 SYDVKM. The CDR3 loop spans 15 amino acids.